The clone carrying this TCR beta chain was detected many times. What it binds is not known. Graves' hyperthyroidism qualified as stable when ophthalmopathy did not progress within 18 months. The data are from a study of T cells in Graves' hyperthyroidism and ophthalmopathy. Regions amplified from RNA transcripts were the TCR beta CDR3 regions. HTBI primers drove first-round RT-PCR of the TCR CDR3. TCRdb reprocessed the multiplex PCR reads with MiXCR, giving one entry per CDR3 protein. The table has roughly 98,000 distinct CDR3 sequences, around 37% seen once; the top ten hold 10% to 13%. V lost 7 bases, J lost 0 bases, and 12 bases lay in between. The CDR3 has 14 amino acids. Germline CDR1 is SGHRS and CDR2 is YFSETQ. Findings of the study overall: Blood shared most expanded thyroid clonotypes above 0.001.

The source of this sequence is a young woman with Graves' hyperthyroidism. Sequencing was done on a sample of peripheral blood or thyroid tissue (not recorded which). The chain carries TRBV5-1 and TRBJ2-3; D might be TRBD1 (5 bases). This chain's CDR3 is CASGRQLSTDTQYF. The CDR3 DNA reads TGCGCCAGCGGACGACAGTTGAGCACAGATACGCAGTATTTT. The full variable domain, with the rest looked up from reference TRBV5-1 and TRBJ2-3, is KAGVTQTPRYLIKTRGQQVTLSCSPISGHRSVSWYQQTPGQGLQFLFEYFSETQRNKGNFPGRFSGRQFSNSRSEMNVSTLELGDSALYLCASGRQLSTDTQYFGPGTRLTVL.